The TCR beta chain under discussion was sequenced for a study of human T cells and chemical hapten exposure. CDR3 length: 17 amino acids. Trimming removed 1 base from V and 1 base from J, with 14 bases in between. Germline CDR1 and CDR2: LGHDT and YNNKEL (reference sequence). Documented time point: patch test 1, 2 weeks after DPC sensitization. Treatment: therapeutic diphenylcyclopropenone sensitization with weekly scalp DPC. Those who donated were patients with alopecia, 18 to 70 years of age, and suitable for DPC. Via MiXCR, TCRdb re-called the RACE reads, giving one row per CDR3 protein. The sample contains a few hundred thousand distinct CDR3 sequences, roughly 5% of which appear only once. This clonotype was recorded at least ten times.

The chain uses TRBV3-1 and TRBJ2-1; a possible D gene is TRBD1 (5 bases). The source was whole blood, collected in connection with sensitization to the hapten diphenylcyclopropenone (DPC). This TCR derives from a woman aged 50 to 65 with alopecia areata. Some clones in this sample may be carry-over from other donors' samples. The CDR3 region has the DNA TGTGCCAGCAGCCAAGGCGTCCAGGGTCCGTCCTACAATGAGCAGTTCTTC. Protein: CASSQGVQGPSYNEQFF.